A selection of T cell receptor beta chains follows, all from one sample in a study of T cell changes during pregnancy in multiple sclerosis. Produced via immunoSEQ multiplex PCR; TCRdb's table is partial and in-frame only. The sample carries tens of thousands of clones, about 90% recorded once. The sequenced sample was peripheral blood, obtained after pregnancy. These receptors were taken from a female donor in good health, enrolled as a control in a pregnancy study. The CDR3 runs from the conserved cysteine through the conserved F or W. A D gene is named only where the DNA matches it firmly. Clone sizes are given selectively: once, few, many, or a class where the clone is expanded.

j_call | d_call | v_call | clone_size | cdr3_nt | cdr3_aa
TRBJ1-3 | TRBD1 | TRBV18 | - | TGTGCCAGCTCCCAGACAGGGGGAGCTGGAAACACCATATATTTT | CASSQTGGAGNTIYF
TRBJ1-1 | - | TRBV19 | - | TGTGCCAGTAGTTCGGGACATTTGAACACTGAAGCTTTCTTT | CASSSGHLNTEAFF
TRBJ2-5 | - | TRBV7-6 | - | TGTGCCAGCAGCCCTAGTGGGGAGACCCAGTACTTC | CASSPSGETQYF
TRBJ2-7 | TRBD1 | TRBV28 | - | TGTGCCAGCAGTTCTCCGGGACAGTCCTACGAGCAGTACTTC | CASSSPGQSYEQYF
TRBJ1-6 | - | TRBV14 | - | TGTGCCAGCAGCCAAGGCACGGTTACGGATAATTCACCCCTCCACTTT | CASSQGTVTDNSPLHF
TRBJ1-2 | TRBD1 | TRBV19 | - | TGTGCCAGTAGGAGACAGGGGGGTAACTATGGCTACACCTTC | CASRRQGGNYGYTF
TRBJ1-6 | TRBD1 | TRBV15 | - | TGTGCCACCAGCAGTTGGACAGGGGGCTATAATTCACCCCTCCACTTT | CATSSWTGGYNSPLHF
TRBJ1-6 | - | TRBV7-8 | - | TGTGCCAGCAGCCCGCGTGGGCCCACAGGGATTGGTCTTAATTCACCCCTCCACTTT | CASSPRGPTGIGLNSPLHF
TRBJ1-4 | - | TRBV28 | - | TGTGCCAGCAGTAACTTGAACGAAAAACTGTTTTTT | CASSNLNEKLFF
TRBJ2-1 | - | TRBV11-2 | - | TGTGCCAGCAGCTTAGTTAGAGGGAGCTCCTACAATGAGCAGTTCTTC | CASSLVRGSSYNEQFF
TRBJ1-6 | - | TRBV7-2 | - | TGTGCCAGCAGCTTAGCTTGGACATCCTCAAAAACCCTCCACTTT | CASSLAWTSSKTLHF
TRBJ2-3 | TRBD2 | TRBV7-8 | - | TGTGCCAGCAGCCAGACCCCTAAGGGCCTAGCGGGCCGATGGGGCACAGATACGCAGTATTTT | CASSQTPKGLAGRWGTDTQYF
TRBJ2-5 | - | TRBV6-5 | once | TGTGCCAGCAGGGATCCTTCGGAGCAGTACTTC | CASRDPSEQYF
TRBJ1-2 | TRBD1 | TRBV4-2 | - | TGTGCCAGCAGCCAGGCAGGGGGCGTCTATGGCTACACCTTC | CASSQAGGVYGYTF
TRBJ2-5 | TRBD2 | TRBV28 | medium-sized | TGTGCCAGCAGCTATCTTAGCGGGGAAGAGACCCAGTACTTC | CASSYLSGEETQYF
TRBJ2-3 | - | TRBV10-3 | - | TGTGCCATCGGGGGGTCAGATACGCAGTATTTT | CAIGGSDTQYF
TRBJ1-2 | - | TRBV6-1 | - | TGTGCCAGCAGTTCAGGGTCTCTTAACTATGGCTACACCTTC | CASSSGSLNYGYTF
TRBJ1-5 | - | TRBV10-2 | - | TGCGCCAGCACCCAGATCAGAGGTCAGCCCCAGCATTTT | CASTQIRGQPQHF
TRBJ1-2 | - | TRBV7-9 | - | TGTGCCAGCACACATGGGGGGGATGGCTACACCTTC | CASTHGGDGYTF
TRBJ1-4 | - | TRBV27 | - | TGTGCCAGCAGGAAACAGGGTAATAATGAAAAACTGTTTTTT | CASRKQGNNEKLFF
TRBJ1-1 | TRBD1 | TRBV28 | - | TGTGCCAGCAGTCCCGGGACAGCCGGCACTGAAGCTTTCTTT | CASSPGTAGTEAFF
TRBJ1-1 | TRBD1 | TRBV5-1 | - | TGCGCCAGCAGCTTTAGTGGGACAGGTTTTGTAGCTTTCTTT | CASSFSGTGFVAFF
TRBJ2-7 | TRBD1 | TRBV10-3 | once | TGTGCCATCAGTCTACGACCGGGACAGGGATATTACGAGCAGTACTTC | CAISLRPGQGYYEQYF
TRBJ2-1 | TRBD2 | TRBV7-7 | - | TGTGCTAGCAGCCCGACTAGCGGGAGGGTTCATGAGCAGTTCTTC | CASSPTSGRVHEQFF
TRBJ2-7 | TRBD2 | TRBV9 | - | TGTGCCAGCAGCCCGCGGACTAGCAGGGAGGACGAGCAGTACTTC | CASSPRTSREDEQYF
TRBJ1-4 | TRBD1 | TRBV9 | - | TGTGCCAGCAGCAAGGACAGGGTGCCTAATGAAAAACTGTTTTTT | CASSKDRVPNEKLFF
TRBJ1-1 | - | TRBV2 | few | TGTGCCCTAGGGGACACCCCGAACACTGAAGCTTTCTTT | CALGDTPNTEAFF
TRBJ2-1 | - | TRBV27 | - | TGTGCCAGCAGTTTAGAAGTGAGGAACGCCTACAATGAGCAGTTCTTC | CASSLEVRNAYNEQFF
TRBJ2-5 | - | TRBV7-6 | - | TGTGCCAGCAGCACATTAGAGACCCAGTACTTC | CASSTLETQYF
TRBJ1-1 | - | TRBV29-1 | - | TGCAGCGTCCGTTTCGCGGGGACTGAAGCTTTCTTT | CSVRFAGTEAFF
TRBJ2-3 | - | TRBV7-2 | - | TGTGCCAGCAGCTTATCGAGGCAAACACCTAGCACAGATACGCAGTATTTT | CASSLSRQTPSTDTQYF
TRBJ1-1 | - | TRBV10-3 | - | TGTGCCATCAGTGAGTCGAGTCCCTTCAACACTGAAGCTTTCTTT | CAISESSPFNTEAFF
TRBJ1-4 | TRBD1 | TRBV6-1 | once | TGTGCCAGCAGTGCACAACAGGGGGCGGTTGAAAAACTGTTTTTT | CASSAQQGAVEKLFF
TRBJ1-6 | - | TRBV28 | - | TGTGCCAGCGATACGGCTCAGGCAGGCGGGGTTTGGGCCCTCCACTTT | CASDTAQAGGVWALHF
TRBJ1-1 | - | TRBV27 | - | TGTGCCAGCAGAGATTACGGACAGACTGAAGCTTTCTTT | CASRDYGQTEAFF
TRBJ2-7 | TRBD2 | TRBV4-1 | once | TGCGCCAGCAGCCAAGCCGGGGGAGGGGCGGGAGACGAGCAGTACTTC | CASSQAGGGAGDEQYF
TRBJ1-2 | TRBD1 | TRBV2 | - | TGTGCCAGTAGGACCGGGACAGGGTATAACTATGGCTACACCTTC | CASRTGTGYNYGYTF
TRBJ2-7 | TRBD1 | TRBV2 | - | TGTGCCAGCAGTGAACAGGGGGCAATGTACGAGCAGTACTTC | CASSEQGAMYEQYF
TRBJ1-2 | - | TRBV5-4 | - | TGTGCCAGCAGCTCATCAGGTTCTAACTATGGCTACACCTTC | CASSSSGSNYGYTF
TRBJ1-1 | TRBD1 | TRBV5-4 | - | TGTGCCAGCAGCTTGATTCAGGGGGGCACTGAAGCTTTCTTT | CASSLIQGGTEAFF
TRBJ1-2 | TRBD1 | TRBV27 | - | TGTGCCAGCAGTCTCACGACACTTACAGGGGCTAACTATGGCTACACCTTC | CASSLTTLTGANYGYTF
TRBJ2-7 | TRBD1 | TRBV28 | - | TGTGCCAGCAGTCCGGGACAGGGTGGGTACGAGCAGTACTTC | CASSPGQGGYEQYF
TRBJ2-3 | - | TRBV9 | - | TGTGCCAGCAGCGTAGCAGGGCACGCAGATACGCAGTATTTT | CASSVAGHADTQYF
TRBJ1-2 | - | TRBV14 | - | TGTGCCAGCAGCCAGGGACACCGCTATGGCTACACCTTC | CASSQGHRYGYTF
TRBJ1-2 | - | TRBV11-2 | - | TGTGCCAGCAGCTTAGAGATTAGTATCCCTAACTATGGCTACACCTTC | CASSLEISIPNYGYTF
TRBJ1-2 | - | TRBV2 | - | TGTGCCAGCAAAGAGGACAGCTATGGCTACACCTTC | CASKEDSYGYTF
TRBJ2-7 | - | TRBV5-1 | - | TGCGCCAGCAGCTTGGGGGGAGCGGTCTCCTACGAGCAGTACTTC | CASSLGGAVSYEQYF
TRBJ1-5 | - | TRBV7-9 | - | TGTGCCAGCAGCTCCTCCCGGGGTTGGAATCAGCCCCAGCATTTT | CASSSSRGWNQPQHF
TRBJ2-1 | - | TRBV5-1 | - | TGCGCCAGCAGCTTTAGCGTGAGCTCCTACAATGAGCAGTTCTTC | CASSFSVSSYNEQFF
TRBJ2-5 | - | TRBV5-6 | - | TGTGCCAGCAGCTTGGGCGGGTACCAAGAGACCCAGTACTTC | CASSLGGYQETQYF
TRBJ1-2 | - | TRBV29-1 | few | TGCAGCGTTGAGGAACAGGGTTATGGCTACACCTTC | CSVEEQGYGYTF
TRBJ2-3 | TRBD2 | TRBV4-2 | - | TGTGCCAGCAGCCAAGATCGGCTAGCGGGCGCTACCTCTAGCACAGATACGCAGTATTTT | CASSQDRLAGATSSTDTQYF
TRBJ2-2 | TRBD1 | TRBV7-2 | once | TGTGCCAGCAGCACCCGGGACAGGGTCTCCACCGGGGAGCTGTTTTTT | CASSTRDRVSTGELFF
TRBJ2-3 | TRBD1 | TRBV2 | - | TGTGCCAGCAGCCCCGGGACAGCTAACACAGATACGCAGTATTTT | CASSPGTANTDTQYF
TRBJ2-7 | TRBD1 | TRBV28 | - | TGTGCCAGCAGCCCCGGGACAGCCCCTTCCTACGAGCAGTACTTC | CASSPGTAPSYEQYF